Sequencing of this T cell receptor beta chain was carried out in a study of blood T cell repertoires in COVID-19. Study at large: Sites across the United States, Italy and Spain contributed samples from acute and convalescent COVID-19. Nucleic acid was either cDNA or gDNA, and it came from T cells, B-cell-depleted T cells, or PBMCs.

The protocol was immunoSEQ multiplex PCR, while the TCRdb copy is restricted to in-frame clones and leaves out a portion. The table shows some 390,000 clones, with around 87% occurring only once. Germline loops: CDR1 SGHVS, CDR2 FQNEAQ. CDR3 size: 13 residues. V was trimmed by 1 base and J by 7 bases, leaving 9 bases between them. This TCR came from a woman aged 55-69 years with COVID-19, enrolled during active disease. The sequencing input was peripheral blood. The rearrangement links TRBV7-8 to TRBJ2-3; D may be TRBD1 (5 bases). In DNA, the CDR3 is TGTGCCAGCAGCTTAGAGACAGATTATACGCAGTATTTT. Protein product: CASSLETDYTQYF.